This T cell receptor (beta chain) was found in a study of blood T cell repertoires in COVID-19. Study in general: The origin of the acute and convalescent COVID-19 samples was the United States, Italy and Spain. T cells, B-cell-depleted T cells, or PBMCs supplied cDNA or gDNA.

This clone has a handful of counts. Per the original methods: Reference gene primer amplification gave nucleated cell count estimates. Assay used: immunoSEQ multiplex PCR; TCRdb lists only in-frame clones, some missing. D and trimming were read from the DNA, whereas the V and J calls and clone size are those reported in that table. Of 200,000 to 250,000 clones listed, less than 85% were seen once; the top ten hold approximately 7.2%. The ends were cut back, 0 bases at V and 6 bases at J, with 5 bases in the middle. CDR3 length: 12 residues. Germline CDR1 is KGHSH and CDR2 is LQKENI. The receptor was derived from a woman aged 70-85 years with acute or convalescent COVID-19. Sequenced sample: peripheral blood. This chain joins TRBV18 and TRBJ1-1, with no clear D. The DNA of the CDR3 is TGTGCCAGCTCACCACCGGGAGCTGAAGCTTTCTTT. This sequence encodes CASSPPGAEAFF.